The clone carrying this TCR beta chain has only one observation. Repertoires were generated with immunoSEQ multiplex PCR, while TCRdb's copy carries only in-frame clones and drops some. The sample carries roughly 65,000 clones, 70% to 85% recorded once. These data come from a study of blood T cell repertoires in COVID-19. This sequence originates from a human donor in a cohort sampled during active COVID-19. The sequenced material came from peripheral blood.

CDR3 nucleotides: TGTGCCAGCAGCCTCGGACAGGGTCCATACAATGAGCAGTTCTTC. This sequence encodes CASSLGQGPYNEQFF. J is TRBJ2-1 and V is TRBV14; 8 bases are a match to TRBD1. Germline V gene data show CDR1 as SGHDN and CDR2 as FVKESK. The CDR3 extends over 15 amino acids. V shed 4 bases and J 4 bases; nucleotides not matched to a gene: 6.